This T cell receptor beta chain was recovered during a study of cytomegalovirus exposure and HLA in healthy donors (dated by TCRdb to 2015 to 2018). Concerning the study at large: An earlier analysis of some 620 of the donors reported about 260 Gb of sequence data and 100 million to 120 million unique TCR beta sequences obtained from 150 million to 200 million T cells. An early release covering 550 to 650 HLA-typed donors comprised roughly 300 gigabases of sequencing data and tens of millions of unique TCR sequences. The genetic ancestry cluster associated with self-reported Caucasian donors included over 65% of the 300 to 400 genotyped donors. The study was designed to test whether signatures of past pathogen exposure could be identified by cataloging public T cell receptors. The study used immunosequencing to profile the T cell repertoires of 670 or so subjects and linked those repertoires to cytomegalovirus serostatus. A separate validation cohort of 100 to 150 different subjects was used in addition to the approximately 640-subject first cohort. To predict cytomegalovirus infection status, the study combined high-throughput TCR immunosequencing, statistical association of individual TCRs with disease status, and machine learning. A later analysis re-examined previously published TCR beta repertoires from 500 to 700 donors and added high-resolution HLA genotyping to investigate patterns of TCR occurrence. Rather than using new phenotypic data, the later analysis identified candidate immune exposures from TCR beta sequences and from how often those sequences occurred across donors. An earlier analysis of more than 450 of the donors used high-throughput TCR beta sequencing to judge whether each TCR beta V gene segment behaved as functional or pseudogenic. Donor age, sex, ethnicity and CMV serostatus were compiled together with the repertoire data. In a later genetic analysis, genome-wide SNP genotypes for about 55% of the roughly 670 donors were used, and that subset was treated as a discovery cohort. Every repertoire in the discovery cohort had been generated on one and the same sequencing platform. HLA typing covered class I and class II loci at four-digit resolution. Typing coverage differed by locus: A, B, C, DRB1 and DQB1 were typed in about 629-640 donors, DQA1 in roughly 510, DPA1 in some 610, and DPB1 in around 490. Because of strong linkage in the cohort, roughly five DR-DQ haplotypes were treated as single units for association and clustering. Among roughly 370 genotyped donors of the cohort, an average of roughly 240,000 unique TCR beta nucleotide sequences were sequenced per donor, approximately 20% of them non-productive.

Based on the germline V gene (reference sequence), the CDR1 and CDR2 sequences are SEHNR and FQNEAQ. Its CDR3 holds 19 amino acids, cysteine through phenylalanine. Only the CDR3 part of the read is kept: 57 bases, read in frame from the first base. V and J are truncated by 1 base and 0 bases respectively, leaving an intervening sequence of 19 bases. What the work shows at the level of the full study, not this receptor alone: A later analysis associated 15,000 to 20,000 TCR beta sequences with specific HLA alleles at a false discovery rate of 0.05. A later genetic analysis reported fewer N-insertions in productive TCRs among donors in an Asian-associated ancestry cluster than the approximately 670-donor mean. A later analysis found that HLA-associated TCR beta chains were more clonally expanded and had lower generation probabilities than equally common non-associated chains. In an earlier analysis of under 600 of the donors, most TCR beta V segments were observed in productive rearrangements about 87% or about 30% of the time, broadly matching IMGT annotations. For the cohort, immune exposure information was limited to CMV serostatus. A group of highly shared sequence variants was considered likely to be a technical artifact of the sequencing pipeline. Because HLA typing was unavailable for some donors at each locus, only the typed subset was used in association tests. A later analysis found that most CMV-associated TCR beta chains appeared HLA-restricted, with HLA associations seemingly driven largely by CMV exposure. A later analysis found that TCR association rates varied across HLA loci, with DRB1 alleles showing the most associated TCRs and HLA-C alleles the fewest. This cohort had only TCR beta chains sequenced, and the lack of alpha or paired-chain data limited which features could be detected. While some public TCRs were present in many individuals, most TCR sequences turned up only very rarely across donors. According to the authors, the approach could potentially be generalized to other disease states and immunological phenotypes. A few of the identified cytomegalovirus-associated TCR beta chains were confirmed in vitro to be specific for cytomegalovirus antigens. Roughly uniform sequencing depth across donors was assumed in presence/absence analyses, although this assumption may not hold. When HLA alleles, especially DR and DQ, strongly co-occurred, TCR associations were difficult to assign to individual alleles. Cytomegalovirus status was reported to be diagnosed by the classifier with high specificity and sensitivity in both the original and validation cohorts. An association between a missense DCLRE1C variant and V-gene and J-gene trimming of TCR beta chains was found in a later genetic analysis and replicated in an independent cohort. The study gave a list of 150 to 200 TCR beta chains associated with cytomegalovirus. According to a later analysis, parvovirus B19, influenza, CMV and Epstein-Barr virus appeared linked to several top co-occurrence clusters. Correlated functional status among segregating V segments might reflect linkage disequilibrium, but an unknown experimental factor could not be ruled out. Some IMGT-functional V segments, including TRBV6-2 and TRBV6-3, could not be distinguished by the 87-base-pair reads and were therefore excluded. Because counts were too low, under 20 rarely observed V segments, including chromosome 9 orphons, were left out of the earlier analysis of several hundred of the donors. A further reported finding was that TCR beta sequences accurately predicted the HLA-A and HLA-B alleles for most subjects in the first cohort.

The library was obtained by the immunoSEQ multiplex PCR assay. For the multiplex PCR, a mixture combining 60 forward primers for TCR Vbeta segments and 13 reverse primers for TCR Jbeta segments was used. A multiplex PCR assay on genomic DNA amplified the CDR3 region of rearranged TCR beta genes. The Illumina HiSeq System was used to sequence the amplified TCR beta libraries as 87-base-pair reads. As for the original processing: A later analysis tallied around 82 million unique TCR beta chains across the 666 repertoires, and around 10 million of those chains were shared by two or more donors. A nearest-neighbor algorithm error-corrected the raw reads and collapsed the reads into unique sequences, merging closely related sequences to remove PCR and sequencing errors. CDR3 sequences were aligned to IMGT reference sequences to assign V, D and J gene segments. For a sequence to be retained, a match of at least six nucleotides to both a V gene segment and a J gene segment was required. Rearrangements were called productive when the CDR3 lacked stop codons and stayed in frame with V and J; all others were non-productive. Following IMGT convention, CDR3 was defined as the stretch from the second conserved V-encoded cysteine to the conserved J-encoded phenylalanine. The earlier analysis of some 580 of the donors excluded any sequence lacking an unambiguous match to a single V gene segment. In an earlier analysis of 587 of the donors, a V segment was called functional when productive rearrangements were above 56.7%, and segregating when the standard deviation between donors exceeded 5%. A statistical classification framework was built to diagnose cytomegalovirus status from the catalog of TCR beta chain sequences. V and J gene assignment, in a later analysis, came from comparing TCR nucleotide sequences with IMGT/GENE-DB human TR gene sequences. Using the TCRdist pipeline, a later analysis assigned CDR3 sequences along with most-parsimonious VDJ recombination scenarios. In a later analysis, each TCR beta chain was defined by its CDR3 amino acid sequence together with its V-gene family, and reads lacking a unique V-gene family were excluded. In a later analysis, fewer than 600 highly shared, low-generation-probability nucleotide sequences were removed to address suspected cross-contamination and a sequencing artifact. For each public chain, a later analysis derived a clonal expansion index from normalized ranks of inferred template counts within each repertoire. In a later analysis, generation probabilities were computed using a VDJ recombination model fitted to out-of-frame rearrangements, and the results were checked against IGoR. In a later analysis, TCR-TCR, TCR-HLA and TCR-CMV co-occurrence was scored with hypergeometric tests, and a repertoire-size bias correction was applied to TCR pairs. In a later analysis, false discovery rates were estimated by permuting HLA or CMV assignments 20 times. In a later analysis, co-occurring TCRs were grouped using DBSCAN, and TCRdist sequence similarity was added for clustering within HLA-allele-positive subsets. Co-occurrence clustering excluded repertoires with fewer than 30,000 or more than 120,000 public chains, plus five with anomalous nucleotide sharing. TCRdb took over this immuneACCESS table, retaining in-frame rearrangements with V and J assigned. Such tables are incomplete; in checked studies, under half of the missing clones stem from an unresolved V gene, and the remainder is unexplained. The V and J calls and clone size come from that table; D and trimming were worked out from the DNA. Present in this sample are around 94,000 clones, roughly three quarters of which were seen just once. The top ten constitute around 20% of the sample.

In total, 500 to 700 healthy bone marrow donors made up the cohort. At the time of sampling, every cohort member was nominally healthy, though immune exposures that went unrecorded were likely present. The donor tested CMV seropositive, placing the donor among the 289 seropositive members of the cohort. A peripheral blood sample was collected from each donor, and TCR beta sequencing was performed on peripheral blood mononuclear cells. Genomic DNA extraction from the blood cell samples was performed with the Qiagen DNeasy Blood Extraction Kit. Note on this clone: Its antigen remains undetermined. The sample holds no much larger clone one base away, and base qualities are not on file.

The sequence is built from TRBV7-9 and TRBJ1-5; tentative D gene TRBD1, with 6 bases matching. The sample comprised PBMCs. This receptor was identified in a woman aged 60-70 years in good health and CMV-seropositive. The nucleotide sequence reads TGTGCCAGCAGCTTAGGTGGGGTTACAGGGAAGTATAGCAATCAGCCCCAGCATTTT. It translates to CASSLGGVTGKYSNQPQHF.